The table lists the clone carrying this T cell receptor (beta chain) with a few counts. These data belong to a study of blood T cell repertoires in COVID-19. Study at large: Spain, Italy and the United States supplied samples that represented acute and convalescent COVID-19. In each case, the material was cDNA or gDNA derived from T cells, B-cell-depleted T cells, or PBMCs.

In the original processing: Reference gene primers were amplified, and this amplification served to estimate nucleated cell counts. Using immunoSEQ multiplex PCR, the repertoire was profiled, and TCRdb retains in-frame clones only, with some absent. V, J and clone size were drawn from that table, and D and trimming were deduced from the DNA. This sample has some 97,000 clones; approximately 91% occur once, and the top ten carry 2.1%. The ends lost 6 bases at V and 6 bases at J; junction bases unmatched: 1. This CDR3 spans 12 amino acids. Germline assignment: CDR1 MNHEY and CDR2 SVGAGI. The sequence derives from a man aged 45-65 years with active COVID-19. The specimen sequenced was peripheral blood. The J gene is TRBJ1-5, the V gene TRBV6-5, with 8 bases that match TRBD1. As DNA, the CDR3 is TGTGCCAGCAGAACAGGGGGTCAGCCCCAGCATTTT. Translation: CASRTGGQPQHF.